This T cell receptor (beta chain) originates from a study of shared T cell receptors in the human thymus (dated by TCRdb to about 2021). Regarding the research as a whole: The study examined how self-reactive, shared T-cell receptor alpha chains are generated in the human thymus.

To prepare the library, the immunoSEQ multiplex PCR assay was applied. The source is immuneACCESS, and TCRdb retained only in-frame sequences with V and J called. Part of the clones is not carried over; for the studies checked, unresolved V genes explain less than half of this, and the remainder is unexplained. This sample has 500,000 to 850,000 clones in its table, and roughly 86% of those were observed once. Jointly, the top ten make up just under 0.0095% of the sample. Inclusive of the bounding cysteine and phenylalanine, the CDR3 is 14 residues long. The CDR3 DNA has 42 bases and is translated from base 1. Germline trimming: 6 bases from V, 6 bases from J; junction bases outside gene matches: 9. The germline V gene (reference sequence) gives CDR1 as PRHDT and CDR2 as FYEKMQ. In this sample, this clone turned up a few times. The specificity of this receptor is unknown. Base-call qualities are not available, and no considerably larger clone is one nucleotide away.

This sample was also put to use in a study of human thymus T cells. As the second publication notes: In Finland, the donors were immunologically healthy infants who were having open corrective cardiac surgery for congenital heart defects. Thymus tissue was collected as surgical resects that were removed during corrective cardiac surgery. Usage of V and J gene segments appeared to be biased in both the thymic and the peripheral blood repertoires. According to the related research, thymic TCR repertoires were highly overlapping among unrelated individuals. TCR alpha and beta repertoires from under 10 infant thymus samples and four related peripheral blood samples were characterized in the study. Donor ages ranging from roughly 6 to 250 days were recorded, and six or seven male and a couple of female infants were included in the cohort. Thymocytes were released mechanically from tissue and stored at -70 °C as pellets of roughly 9.5-31 million cells. A QIAsymphony instrument was used to extract genomic DNA from the frozen cell pellets. The immunoSEQ multiplex PCR assay was used to amplify the TCRB and TCRAD loci from a standardized amount of quality-controlled genomic DNA. Amplicons spanned the V(D)J region at a length sufficient to cover the CDR3 and identify V and J genes. Amplicon sequencing was performed on an Illumina platform through the commercial immunoSEQ service. Corrections for primer bias and sequencing errors followed previously described methods, while TCRAD and TCRB definitions were based on the IMGT database. Analysis of the repertoires was done with immunoSEQ Analyzer 3.0 and VDJTools and included basic statistics, V/J segment usage, diversity estimates, rarefaction and pairwise overlap. Chao1, ChaoE, Efron-Thisted, Shannon and inverse Simpson indices were used to estimate diversity, which was also estimated on datasets down-sampled to the smallest sample. Repertoire overlap was assessed by strict matching of CDR3 nucleotide sequence, V gene and J gene, and clustering was done by Jaccard-based multidimensional scaling. On average, thymus samples yielded around 810,000 unique TCRB clonotypes, whereas blood samples yielded some 85,000.

Sequences were obtained from thymocytes. The sequence came from a boy younger than two with a congenital heart defect. Donor details come from another sample of the same person, matched by shared clones. This chain joins TRBV13 to TRBJ2-5; 8 bases in the middle match TRBD2. The CDR3: CASSSGLARKTQYF. The nucleotide sequence reads as follows: TGTGCCAGCAGTTCCGGACTAGCCCGGAAGACCCAGTACTTC.